The rows below give T cell receptor beta chains drawn from one sample of a study of beta chain features in type 1 diabetes. The assay was immunoSEQ multiplex PCR, and TCRdb's table has in-frame clones only and misses some. In the table there are hundreds of thousands of clones, roughly 13% of which are singletons. What was sequenced was naive CD4+ T cells from blood. The receptors here all came from a man between 18 and 35 years old with type 1 diabetes. CDR3s include the opening cysteine and the closing phenylalanine or tryptophan. D genes are given only for firm matches. Where a row states a size, it is once, few, many or the class of an expanded clone; other rows omit it.

clone size | J gene | D gene | V gene | CDR3 DNA | CDR3 protein
few | TRBJ2-1 | - | TRBV11-2 | TGTGCCAGCAGCTTAGATAATTCCGTTGGCAGGGGAAGGTACAATGAGCAGTTCTTC | CASSLDNSVGRGRYNEQFF
- | TRBJ2-4 | TRBD1 | TRBV2 | TGTGCCAGCAAGGGACAGGCACTAGCCAAAAACATTCAGTACTTC | CASKGQALAKNIQYF
- | TRBJ1-5 | - | TRBV28 | TGTGCCACTGGCCGGGAGGACGGACCCCAGCATTTT | CATGREDGPQHF
few | TRBJ2-2 | - | TRBV7-9 | TGTGCCAGCAGCCCCAAGACCGCTGCGAACACCGGGGAGCTGTTTTTT | CASSPKTAANTGELFF
- | TRBJ2-1 | - | TRBV6-5 | TGTGCCAGCAGTTATCTTACTGAGCAGTTCTTC | CASSYLTEQFF
- | TRBJ2-7 | TRBD2 | TRBV7-8 | TGTGCCAGCAGCTCTGGACTAGCGGGGCACTCCTACGAGCAGTACTTC | CASSSGLAGHSYEQYF
- | TRBJ2-2 | - | TRBV30 | TGTGCCTGGGACCTTGTGAGCCCCGGACTTACGACCGGGGAGCTGTTTTTT | CAWDLVSPGLTTGELFF
- | TRBJ1-1 | - | TRBV5-1 | TGCGCCAGCAGCCCGGGAAAGGGGGCTGAAGCTTTCTTT | CASSPGKGAEAFF
few | TRBJ1-2 | - | TRBV20-1 | TGCAGTGCTAGGGAGACCCAGGGCTACACCTTC | CSARETQGYTF
few | TRBJ1-5 | - | TRBV11-2 | TGTGCCAGCAGCTTAGCAGGGGCGGGTCAGCCCCAGCATTTT | CASSLAGAGQPQHF
few | TRBJ2-1 | - | TRBV11-3 | TGTGCCAGCAGCACTGAGGGGAACATCAACAATGAGCAGTTCTTC | CASSTEGNINNEQFF
- | TRBJ1-1 | - | TRBV18 | TGTGCCAGCTCACCCCCTGTGGCGAAACAGGTGGCTGAAGCTTTCTTT | CASSPPVAKQVAEAFF
few | TRBJ2-1 | TRBD2 | TRBV30 | TGTGCCTGGATACCTAGCGGTTTCTACAATGAGCAGTTCTTC | CAWIPSGFYNEQFF
- | TRBJ2-4 | - | TRBV30 | TGTGCCTGGAGTGTGGATCTTCTTTCGTTAGCCAAAAACATTCAGTACTTC | CAWSVDLLSLAKNIQYF
few | TRBJ2-4 | - | TRBV28 | TGTGCCAGCAGTGGTCCCAGTCAGAACATTCAGTACTTC | CASSGPSQNIQYF
- | TRBJ2-1 | - | TRBV18 | TGTGCCAGCTCACCAGGAGAACTAGCACCCAATGAGCAGTTCTTC | CASSPGELAPNEQFF
few | TRBJ2-7 | TRBD1 | TRBV25-1 | TGTGCCAGCAGTGAATTGGGGACAGGGGCGATGGGGGAGCAGTACTTC | CASSELGTGAMGEQYF